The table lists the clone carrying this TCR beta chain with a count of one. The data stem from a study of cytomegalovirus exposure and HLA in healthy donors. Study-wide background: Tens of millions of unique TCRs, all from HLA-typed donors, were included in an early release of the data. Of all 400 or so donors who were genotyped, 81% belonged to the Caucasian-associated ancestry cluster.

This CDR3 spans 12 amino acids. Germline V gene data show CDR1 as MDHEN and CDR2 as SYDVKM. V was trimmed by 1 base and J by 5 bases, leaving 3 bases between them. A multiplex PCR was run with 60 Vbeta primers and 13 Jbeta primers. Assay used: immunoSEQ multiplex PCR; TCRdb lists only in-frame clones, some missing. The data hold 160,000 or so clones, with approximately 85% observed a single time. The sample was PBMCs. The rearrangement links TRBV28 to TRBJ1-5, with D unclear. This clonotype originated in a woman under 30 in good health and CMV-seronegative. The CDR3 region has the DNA TGTGCCAGCAGTTTATTCGATCAGCCCCAGCATTTT. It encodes CASSLFDQPQHF.